The clone carrying this TCR beta chain was picked up one time. The data belong to a study of blood T cell repertoires in COVID-19. Whole-study context: Acute and convalescent COVID-19 samples came from the United States, Italy and Spain. In each case, the material was cDNA or gDNA derived from T cells, B-cell-depleted T cells, or PBMCs.

Per the study methods: Amplification of reference gene primers was used by the study to estimate nucleated cell counts. This table comes from immunoSEQ multiplex PCR, and its TCRdb copy is limited to in-frame clones, with some not included. V, J and clone size reflect that table, while D and trimming were determined from the DNA. The sample records roughly 200,000 clones, 83% being singletons. Sequenced material: peripheral blood. The TCR was taken from a man between 35 and 55 years old with active or convalescent COVID-19.

The CDR3 nucleotides are TGTGCCAGCAGTCGCTCCTCCGGGAACTGGGAGACCCAGTACTTC. It specifies CASSRSSGNWETQYF. V and J are TRBV6-2 or TRBV6-3 and TRBJ2-5; TRBD2 is a possible D gene (5 bases). V was trimmed by 5 bases and J by 5 bases, leaving 18 bases between them. The CDR3 is 15 amino acids. The germline V gene encodes CDR1 MNHEY and CDR2 SVGEGT.